Shown below are 20 T cell receptor beta chains from a single sample sequenced in a study of regulatory T cells in long-lasting Graves disease. The sample's time point: persistent/refractory GD, antithyroid drugs over 5 years with positive TRAb. Following extraction of RNA from PBMCs, that RNA was used to make the TCR library. Assembly of TCR beta libraries relied on iRepertoire HTBI primers together with Arm-PCR of CDR3 regions. TCRdb reanalysed the multiplex PCR reads using MiXCR and keeps one entry per CDR3 protein. Of 500,000 to 800,000 distinct CDR3 sequences in the sample, 25% to 35% were seen once. Specimen: peripheral blood mononuclear cells (PBMCs), collected when the disease was refractory, from a patient treated with antithyroid drugs. The source of these receptors is a female donor with Graves disease.

The chain carries TRBV27 and TRBJ2-7, with 8 bases fitting TRBD1. Germline V gene data show CDR1 as MNHEY and CDR2 as SMNVEV (reference sequence). This CDR3 has 15 amino acids. With 3 bases clipped from V and 2 bases from J, the junction kept 6 bases outside the gene matches. The CDR3 DNA reads TGTGCCAGCAGTTTCTTCCAGGGGGCAACCTACGAGCAGTACTTC. It codes for CASSFFQGATYEQYF.

This clonotype showed up just a few times. V and J are TRBV30 and TRBJ1-1; D remains ambiguous. The CDR3 spans 13 residues. Germline CDR1 GTSNPN, CDR2 SVGIG (reference sequence). V was cut by 4 bases and J by 1 base, with 10 bases left in between. CDR3 sequence reads: CAWTLRGNTEAFF. CDR3 DNA sequence: TGTGCCTGGACCCTACGGGGGAACACTGAAGCTTTCTTT.

This clonotype showed up just a few times. One junction end disagrees with the germline gene, perhaps due to a read error. This chain connects TRBV5-1 to TRBJ1-1; the D gene is possibly TRBD1 (6 bases). The V gene's germline CDR1 is SGHRS and CDR2 YFSETQ. This CDR3 contains 15 residues. DNA of the CDR3: TGTGCCAGCAGCTTATTTGGGGGCATGAACACTGAAGCTTTCTTT. Translation gives CASSLFGGMNTEAFF.

The genes are TRBV11-2 and TRBJ2-5; TRBD2 matches at 7 bases. Germline trimming cut 5 bases from V and 3 bases from J; bases unmatched to any gene: 9. Germline V gene sequence: CDR1 SGHAT, CDR2 FQNNGV. The CDR3 is made up of 15 amino acids. The CDR3 coding sequence is TGTGCCAGCAGCCCCCTCGGGGGGATTGAAGAGACCCAGTACTTC. Translated: CASSPLGGIEETQYF. Using reference TRBV11-2 and TRBJ2-5 for the parts outside the CDR3, the full variable domain is EAGVAQSPRYKIIEKRQSVAFWCNPISGHATLYWYQQILGQGPKLLIQFQNNGVVDDSQLPKDRFSAERLKGVDSTLKIQPAKLEDSAVYLCASSPLGGIEETQYFGPGTRLLVL.

Only a few counts were recorded for this clonotype. This rearrangement joins TRBV20-1 to TRBJ2-2; 8 bases map to TRBD2. V lost 0 bases to trimming and J lost 7 bases; unmatched junction nucleotides: 7. This CDR3 is built from 15 residues. CDR1 is DFQATT, CDR2 SNEGSKA, per germline (reference sequence). The CDR3 coding sequence is TGCAGTGCTAGAGATACGGGAGGGCCTATCGGGGAGCTGTTTTTT. It specifies CSARDTGGPIGELFF.

This chain uses TRBV10-3 with TRBJ2-7, with unresolved D. Germline CDR1 and CDR2: ENHRY and SYGVKD. CDR3 length equals 13 residues. Trimming pared 4 bases from V and 0 bases from J, leaving 7 bases between. The CDR3 reads CAISVASSYEQYF. For the CDR3, the DNA is TGTGCCATCAGTGTAGCATCCTCCTACGAGCAGTACTTC.

The rearrangement uses TRBV10-1 and TRBJ1-1; weak D call: TRBD1 (5 bases). Trimming pared 6 bases from V and 4 bases from J, leaving 12 bases between. The V gene's germline CDR1 is WNHNN and CDR2 SYGVQD (reference sequence). The length of the CDR3 is 13 residues. The CDR3 is CASSGARATEAFF. In DNA form, the CDR3 reads TGCGCCAGCAGCGGGGCTCGAGCCACTGAAGCTTTCTTT.

The gene calls are TRBV11-2 and TRBJ1-2, with D possibly being TRBD1 (6 bases). Germline V gene sequence: CDR1 SGHAT, CDR2 FQNNGV. The CDR3 has 15 amino acids. Trimming took off 5 bases at V and 1 base at J, with 14 bases between the two ends. In DNA, the CDR3 is TGTGCCAGCAGCCCCACCTTACAGGGTAACTATGGCTACACCTTC. Its translation: CASSPTLQGNYGYTF.

The chain has TRBV7-3 and TRBJ1-2; 7 bases fit TRBD1. The CDR3 is 15 residues long. CDR1 is SGHTA, CDR2 FQGTGA, per germline. V shed 5 bases and J 8 bases; nucleotides not matched to a gene: 14. CDR3 nucleotide sequence: TGTGCCAGCAGCCAAGAGACTCGACAGGGTGGGGGCTACACCTTC. It codes for CASSQETRQGGGYTF.

The chain couples TRBV11-2 to TRBJ1-2; 7 positions match TRBD1. Germline V gene data show CDR1 as SGHAT and CDR2 as FQNNGV. V lost 6 bases to trimming and J lost 5 bases; unmatched junction nucleotides: 15. The CDR3 is made up of 16 amino acids. The CDR3 loop is CASSHLPAGGWYGYTF. The CDR3 bases are TGTGCCAGCAGTCACCTCCCGGCAGGGGGTTGGTATGGCTACACCTTC.

At least ten counts were recorded for this clonotype. The chain couples TRBV20-1 to TRBJ2-7; 8 nucleotides agree with TRBD1. Unmatched junction bases numbered 6, after V lost 6 bases and J lost 2 bases. In germline, CDR1 is DFQATT, CDR2 SNEGSKA (reference sequence). The CDR3 is made up of 13 amino acids. The CDR3 nucleotides read TGCAGTGCACCACAGGGGGACCCCTACGAGCAGTACTTC. Its translation is CSAPQGDPYEQYF.

This clonotype was observed a few times. The chain employs TRBV5-1 and TRBJ1-1; unclear D gene. Germline CDR1 and CDR2: SGHRS and YFSETQ. The CDR3 contains 15 residues. Trimming left V 4 bases short and J 2 bases short, with 15 bases between. This CDR3 is CASSTRGGHNTEAFF. For the CDR3, the DNA is TGCGCCAGCAGCACTCGTGGCGGCCATAACACTGAAGCTTTCTTT.

The rearrangement links TRBV25-1 to TRBJ2-2, with D perhaps TRBD2 (6 bases). This CDR3 region has 16 residues. V lost 3 bases to trimming and J lost 4 bases, with 15 bases between them. Germline-derived CDR1 and CDR2 are MGHDK and SYGVNS. The CDR3 is CASSDPGGASTGELFF. The CDR3 DNA is TGTGCCAGCAGTGACCCCGGGGGTGCGAGCACCGGGGAGCTGTTTTTT.

This clonotype showed up just a few times. The chain combines TRBV6-1 with TRBJ1-5; D is unresolved. The CDR3 loop spans 14 amino acids. V was trimmed by 6 bases and J by 2 bases, leaving 11 bases between them. Germline CDR1 is MNHNS and CDR2 is SASEGT. The CDR3 DNA reads TGTGCCAGCAGCTCCCCATCACGCAATCAGCCCCAGCATTTT. This gives the protein CASSSPSRNQPQHF.

This clonotype was seen a handful of times. The gene calls are TRBV6-1 and TRBJ1-1; possibly TRBD1 for D (6 bases). Between the trimmed V and J ends, which lost 6 bases and 2 bases, there was a span of 10 bases. Per germline, CDR1 MNHNS and CDR2 SASEGT. This CDR3 is built from 13 residues. The chain's CDR3 is CASSKGENTEAFF. CDR3 bases: TGTGCCAGCAGCAAGGGGGAAAACACTGAAGCTTTCTTT.

The chain employs TRBV20-1 and TRBJ1-2; D is unclear. V was clipped by 3 bases and J by 4 bases, with 18 bases between them. The CDR3 is made up of 15 amino acids. The germline gives CDR1 DFQATT, CDR2 SNEGSKA (reference sequence). This chain's CDR3 is CSASPQGRGSYGYTF. The DNA of the CDR3 is TGCAGTGCTAGTCCCCAAGGGAGAGGGAGCTATGGCTACACCTTC.

The chain links TRBV25-1 to TRBJ1-4; no definite D call. The CDR3 consists of 14 residues. Germline CDR1 reads MGHDK; CDR2 reads SYGVNS. The V end was cut by 3 bases, the J end by 4 bases, with 9 bases between. This CDR3 is CASSDSRLNEKLFF. In DNA form, the CDR3 reads TGTGCCAGCAGTGATTCAAGGCTTAATGAAAAACTGTTTTTT.

The genes are TRBV19 and TRBJ1-1; D remains ambiguous. The CDR3 spans 17 residues. V was clipped by 2 bases and J by 3 bases, with 19 bases between them. CDR1 and CDR2 from the germline V gene are LNHDA and SQIVND (reference sequence). The CDR3 sequence is CASSISRVRRLDTEAFF. In nucleotides, the CDR3 is TGTGCCAGTAGTATATCTCGGGTGAGAAGGTTGGACACTGAAGCTTTCTTT.

The V and J genes are TRBV20-1 and TRBJ1-5; D is perhaps TRBD1 (5 bases). The germline V gene has CDR1 DFQATT and CDR2 SNEGSKA (reference sequence). The CDR3 has 14 amino acids. V gave up 0 bases and J gave up 3 bases, with 9 bases separating them. The CDR3 nucleotides are TGCAGTGCTAGAGATCAGGGAATCAATCAGCCCCAGCATTTT. Protein: CSARDQGINQPQHF.

This clonotype occurred a few times. The V gene is TRBV6-1, the J gene TRBJ1-1; D is ambiguous. The germline gives CDR1 MNHNS, CDR2 SASEGT. Trimming left V 3 bases short and J 5 bases short, with 10 bases between. The CDR3 length is 13 residues. Here the CDR3 reads CASSERGKTEAFF. CDR3 sequence (DNA): TGTGCCAGCAGTGAGCGAGGGAAGACTGAAGCTTTCTTT.